This TCR beta chain was recovered during a study of T cells in Graves' hyperthyroidism and ophthalmopathy. Whole-study context: Before treatment of any kind, peripheral blood was taken at initial diagnosis.

Amplification of TCR beta CDR3 regions used RNA as the template. The HTBI set primed first-round TCR CDR3 RT-PCR. TCRdb reanalysed the multiplex PCR reads using MiXCR and keeps one entry per CDR3 protein. Among approximately 330,000 distinct CDR3 sequences listed, around a sixth were seen once. The source of the PBMCs was 8 to 10 ml of fresh peripheral blood. Germline CDR1 reads MNHEY; CDR2 reads SMNVEV (reference sequence). The CDR3 is made up of 16 amino acids. Study conclusions and caveats: Separating ophthalmopathy from stable hyperthyroidism was achieved by a 13 V-J model.

Comment on this clonotype: Its antigen remains unidentified. Germline is not matched at one junction end, which may reflect a read error.

V is TRBV27 and J is TRBJ1-4; a possible D gene is TRBD1 (5 bases). Sequenced: blood. This clonotype was obtained from a woman in her forties or fifties with Graves' hyperthyroidism. The CDR3 is CAGRSVGPATNEKLFF. The CDR3 nucleotides read TGTGCCGGCAGGTCGGTGGGGCCTGCAACTAATGAAAAACTGTTTTTT.